This T cell receptor beta chain stems from a study of T cell repertoires in cytomegalovirus infection. Looking at the study overall: Indications of both CMV infection and matching HLA type were provided by public TCR beta signatures.

Trimming stripped 5 bases from V and 5 bases from J, with 13 bases between. Per the germline V gene, CDR1 is SEHNR and CDR2 is FQNEAQ (reference sequence). The length of the CDR3 is 14 residues. In TCRdb, the reads were re-called with MiXCR into one record per CDR3 protein. The sample records about 530,000 distinct CDR3 sequences, around 27% being singletons. This clonotype showed up just a few times. Its antigen is as yet unknown. Study-wide points: Identification of carriers of CMV plus the relevant HLA was performed using cumulative public TCR beta family frequency.

This chain connects TRBV7-9 to TRBJ2-1; unclear D gene. This sequence was found in a human donor in good health (CMV status not recorded). Some clones in this sample may be carry-over from other donors' samples. What was sequenced was PBMCs. CDR3 nucleotide sequence: TGTGCCAGCAGCATTTTCCCGATCCACAATGAGCAGTTCTTC. The encoded protein is CASSIFPIHNEQFF.